The clone carrying this TCR beta chain was counted a few times. TCRdb redid the calling of the RT-PCR reads with MiXCR, one entry per CDR3 protein. The sample yields 500,000 to 600,000 distinct CDR3 sequences, over 9% seen once. The record originates from a study of response to subunit inactivated influenza vaccine. Germline lookup yields CDR1 MNHEY and CDR2 SVGAGI. The CDR3 has 15 residues. V dropped 0 bases and J dropped 7 bases, with 15 bases sitting between them. This sample was also put to use in a study of T cells expressing NK-cell markers. As reported in that work: The authors made TCR beta cDNA libraries by 5'RACE template switching. This switching added a universal primer site and UMIs. NKG2C+ dominant clonotypes from over 5 donors made up roughly 1.0-8% of CD8+ T cells. Topping the CD3+CD56-NKG2C+ fraction as well were these clonotypes, in several donors.

The V call is TRBV6-5, the J call TRBJ1-2, with D possibly being TRBD1 (6 bases). The sequenced sample was PBMCs from blood, obtained on the day of vaccination. The receptor was isolated from a man between 50 and 59 years old who received an inactivated influenza vaccine. CDR3 sequence reads: CASSYSPGGSSGYTF. As DNA, the CDR3 is TGTGCCAGCAGTTACTCGCCCGGGGGCTCTTCTGGCTACACCTTC.